The TCR beta chain described here comes from a study of blood T cell repertoires in COVID-19. Background on the study: Sources were T cells, B-cell-depleted T cells, or PBMCs; the material itself was cDNA or gDNA.

In its sample, this clone was seen a few times. From germline, CDR1 is MNHEY and CDR2 SVGAGI. This CDR3 contains 16 residues. The V and J ends lost 2 bases and 4 bases, in that order; junction bases with no gene match: 7. Measured with immunoSEQ multiplex PCR; TCRdb has only the in-frame clones, and not every one. The repertoire holds about 160,000 clones, with around 84% as singletons. The sequenced material came from peripheral blood. The chain is built from TRBV6-5 and TRBJ1-3, with TRBD1 matching over 8 bases. This clonotype originated in a woman aged 50 to 60 with COVID-19, enrolled during active disease. CDR3 sequence (DNA): TGTGCCAGCAGTTACGCAGGGGGCAAAGCCGGAAACACCATATATTTT. Encoded protein: CASSYAGGKAGNTIYF.